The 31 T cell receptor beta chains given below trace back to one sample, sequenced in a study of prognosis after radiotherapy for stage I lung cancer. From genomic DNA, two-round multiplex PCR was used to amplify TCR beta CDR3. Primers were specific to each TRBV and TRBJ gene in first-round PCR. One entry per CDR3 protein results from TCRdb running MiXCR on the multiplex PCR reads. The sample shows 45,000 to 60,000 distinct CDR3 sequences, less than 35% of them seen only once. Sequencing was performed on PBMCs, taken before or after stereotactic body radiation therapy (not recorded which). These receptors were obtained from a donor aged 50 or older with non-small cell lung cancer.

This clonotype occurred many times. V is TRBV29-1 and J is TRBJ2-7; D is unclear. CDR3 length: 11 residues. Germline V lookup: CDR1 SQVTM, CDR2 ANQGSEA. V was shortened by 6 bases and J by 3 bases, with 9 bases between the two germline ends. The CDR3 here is CSVSRGYEQYF. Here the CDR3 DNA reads TGCAGCGTCTCTAGAGGCTACGAGCAGTACTTC.

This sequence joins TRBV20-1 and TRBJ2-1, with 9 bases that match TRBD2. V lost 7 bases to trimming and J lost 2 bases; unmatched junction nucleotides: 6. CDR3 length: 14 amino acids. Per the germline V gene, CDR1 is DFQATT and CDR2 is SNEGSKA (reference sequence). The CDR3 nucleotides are TGCAGTGGGGGCGGCGGGAGGGCCTACAATGAGCAGTTCTTC. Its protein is CSGGGGRAYNEQFF.

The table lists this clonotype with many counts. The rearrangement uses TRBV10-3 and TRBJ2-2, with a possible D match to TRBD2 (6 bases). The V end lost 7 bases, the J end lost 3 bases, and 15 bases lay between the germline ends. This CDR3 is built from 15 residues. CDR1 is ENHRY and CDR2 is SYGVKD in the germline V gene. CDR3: CAITATSSDTGELFF. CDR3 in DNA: TGTGCCATCACCGCAACTAGCTCGGACACCGGGGAGCTGTTTTTT.

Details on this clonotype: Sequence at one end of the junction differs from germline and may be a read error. Here the CDR3 DNA reads TGTGCCAGCAGCTTAGAGCCAAACACTGAAGCTTTATTT. Translated: CASSLEPNTEALF. The rearrangement links TRBV11-2 to TRBJ1-1; D is unresolved. This CDR3 has 13 amino acids. Germline loops: CDR1 SGHAT, CDR2 FQNNGV.

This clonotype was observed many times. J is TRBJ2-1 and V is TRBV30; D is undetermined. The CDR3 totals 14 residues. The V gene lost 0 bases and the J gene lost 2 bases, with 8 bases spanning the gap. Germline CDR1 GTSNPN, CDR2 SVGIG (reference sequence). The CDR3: CAWSVGSAYNEQFF. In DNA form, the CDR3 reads TGTGCCTGGAGTGTCGGGTCTGCCTACAATGAGCAGTTCTTC.

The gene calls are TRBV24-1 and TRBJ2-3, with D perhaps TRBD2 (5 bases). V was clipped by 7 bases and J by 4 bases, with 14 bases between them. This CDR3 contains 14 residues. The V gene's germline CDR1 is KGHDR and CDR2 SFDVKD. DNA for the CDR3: TGTGCCACCAGGGACTCCGACGACTCAGATACGCAGTATTTT. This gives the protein CATRDSDDSDTQYF.

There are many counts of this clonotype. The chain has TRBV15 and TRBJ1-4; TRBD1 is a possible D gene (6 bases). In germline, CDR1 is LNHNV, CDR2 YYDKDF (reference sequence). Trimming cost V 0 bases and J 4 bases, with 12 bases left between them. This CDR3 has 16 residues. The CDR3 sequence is CATSRDRGGGNEKLFF. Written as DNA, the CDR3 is TGTGCCACCAGCAGAGATCGAGGAGGGGGTAATGAAAAACTGTTTTTT.

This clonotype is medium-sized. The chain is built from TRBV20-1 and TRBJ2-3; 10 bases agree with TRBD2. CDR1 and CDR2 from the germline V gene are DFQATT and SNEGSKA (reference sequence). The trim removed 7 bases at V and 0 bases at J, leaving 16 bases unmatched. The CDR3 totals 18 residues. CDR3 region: CSVSGRSGRYTSTDTQYF. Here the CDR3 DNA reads TGCAGTGTATCCGGGCGTAGCGGGAGGTACACTAGCACAGATACGCAGTATTTT.

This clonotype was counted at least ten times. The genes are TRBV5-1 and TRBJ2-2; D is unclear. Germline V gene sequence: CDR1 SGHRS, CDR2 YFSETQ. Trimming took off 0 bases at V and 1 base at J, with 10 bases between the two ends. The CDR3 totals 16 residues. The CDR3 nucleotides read TGCGCCAGCAGCTTGGACCCAGCGCTGAACACCGGGGAGCTGTTTTTT. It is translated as CASSLDPALNTGELFF.

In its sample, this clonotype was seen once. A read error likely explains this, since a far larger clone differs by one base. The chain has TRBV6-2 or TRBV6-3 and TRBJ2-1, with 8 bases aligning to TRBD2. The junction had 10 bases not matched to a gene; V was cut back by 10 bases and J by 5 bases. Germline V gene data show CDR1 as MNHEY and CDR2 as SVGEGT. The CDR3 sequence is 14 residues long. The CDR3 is CATISGSIDNEQFF. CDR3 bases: TGTGCCACCATCAGCGGGAGTATCGACAATGAGCAGTTCTTC.

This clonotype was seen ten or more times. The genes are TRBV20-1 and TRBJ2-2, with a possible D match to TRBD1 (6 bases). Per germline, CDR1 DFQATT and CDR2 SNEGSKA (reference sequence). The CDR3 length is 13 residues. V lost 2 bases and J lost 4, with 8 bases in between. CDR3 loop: CSARTGSTGELFF. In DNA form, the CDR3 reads TGCAGTGCTAGAACAGGGTCCACCGGGGAGCTGTTTTTT.

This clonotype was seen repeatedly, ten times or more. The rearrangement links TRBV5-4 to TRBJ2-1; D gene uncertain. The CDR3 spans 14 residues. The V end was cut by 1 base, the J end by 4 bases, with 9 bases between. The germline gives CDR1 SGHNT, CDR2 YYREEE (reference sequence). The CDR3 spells CASSLPTKYNEQFF. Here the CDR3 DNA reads TGTGCCAGCAGCTTGCCTACTAAGTACAATGAGCAGTTCTTC.

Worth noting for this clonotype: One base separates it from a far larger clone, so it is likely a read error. The CDR3 bases are TGTGCCAGCAGCTTCGGCCTAAGGGACACCGGGGATCTGTTTTTT. It specifies CASSFGLRDTGDLFF. The chain employs TRBV7-8 and TRBJ2-2, with D tentatively TRBD1 (6 bases). The CDR3 loop spans 15 amino acids. Germline V CDR1 and CDR2: SGHVS, FQNEAQ. The variable domain in full, with the rest retrieved from reference TRBV7-8 and TRBJ2-2, is GAGVSQSPRYKVAKRGQDVALRCDPISGHVSLFWYQQALGQGPEFLTYFQNEAQLDKSGLPSDRFFAERPEGSVSTLKIQRTQQEDSAVYLCASSFGLRDTGDLFFGEGSRLTVL.

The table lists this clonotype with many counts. The CDR3 DNA sequence: TGTGCCAGCAGCCCAAGACAGGGCATCTACGAGCAGTACTTC. This gives the protein CASSPRQGIYEQYF. The rearrangement uses TRBV3-1 and TRBJ2-7; 7 nucleotides match TRBD1. Unmatched junction bases numbered 6, after V lost 4 bases and J lost 3 bases. CDR1 and CDR2 from the germline V gene are LGHDT and YNNKEL (reference sequence). The CDR3 is made up of 14 amino acids.

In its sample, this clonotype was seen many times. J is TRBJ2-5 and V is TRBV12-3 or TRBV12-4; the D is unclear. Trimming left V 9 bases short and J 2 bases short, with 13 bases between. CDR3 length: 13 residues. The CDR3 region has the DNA TGTGCCAGTCAGAGGCAGTTACAAGAGACCCAGTACTTC. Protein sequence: CASQRQLQETQYF.

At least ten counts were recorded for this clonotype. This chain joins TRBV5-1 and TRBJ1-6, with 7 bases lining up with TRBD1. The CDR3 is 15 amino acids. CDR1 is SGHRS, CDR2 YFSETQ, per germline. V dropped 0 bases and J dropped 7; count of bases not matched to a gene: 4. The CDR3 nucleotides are TGCGCCAGCAGCTTGGGGCGGACAGGAAATTCACCCCTCCACTTT. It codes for CASSLGRTGNSPLHF.

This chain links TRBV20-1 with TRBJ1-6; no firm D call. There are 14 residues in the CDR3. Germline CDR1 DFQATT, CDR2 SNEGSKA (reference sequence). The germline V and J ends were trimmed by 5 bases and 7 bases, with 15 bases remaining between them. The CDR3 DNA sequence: TGCAGTGCTCTGCAGTGGGCAGTCAATTCACCCCTCCACTTT. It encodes CSALQWAVNSPLHF.

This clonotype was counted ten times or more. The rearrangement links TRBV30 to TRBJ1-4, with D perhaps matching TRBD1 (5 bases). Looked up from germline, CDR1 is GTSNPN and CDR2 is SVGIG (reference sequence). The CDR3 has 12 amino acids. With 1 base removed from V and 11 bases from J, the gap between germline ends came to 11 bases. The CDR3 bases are TGTGCCTGGAGTGAAGGGACCCGGAAACTGTTTTTT. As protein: CAWSEGTRKLFF. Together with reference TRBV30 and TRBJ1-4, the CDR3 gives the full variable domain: SQTIHQWPATLVQPVGSPLSLECTVEGTSNPNLYWYRQAAGRGLQLLFYSVGIGQISSEVPQNLSASRPQDRQFILSSKKLLLSDSGFYLCAWSEGTRKLFFGSGTQLSVL.

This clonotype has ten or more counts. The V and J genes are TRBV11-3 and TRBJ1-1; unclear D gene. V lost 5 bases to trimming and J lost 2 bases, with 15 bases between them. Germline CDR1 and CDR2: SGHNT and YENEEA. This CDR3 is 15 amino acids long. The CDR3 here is CASSRELLQNTEAFF. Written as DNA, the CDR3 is TGTGCCAGCAGCAGGGAACTGCTCCAAAACACTGAAGCTTTCTTT.

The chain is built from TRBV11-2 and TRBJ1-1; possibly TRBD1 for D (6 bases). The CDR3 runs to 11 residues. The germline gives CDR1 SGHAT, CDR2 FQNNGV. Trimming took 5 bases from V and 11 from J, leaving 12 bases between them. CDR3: CASSLDRYAFF. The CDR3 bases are TGTGCCAGCAGCCTCGACAGGTATGCTTTCTTT.

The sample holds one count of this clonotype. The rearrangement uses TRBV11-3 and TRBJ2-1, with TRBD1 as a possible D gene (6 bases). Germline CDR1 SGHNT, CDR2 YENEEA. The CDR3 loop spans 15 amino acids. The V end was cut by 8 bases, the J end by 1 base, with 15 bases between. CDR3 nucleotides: TGTGCCAGCCCAATCAGGGGTTGGTCCTACAATGAGCAGTTCTTC. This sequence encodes CASPIRGWSYNEQFF.

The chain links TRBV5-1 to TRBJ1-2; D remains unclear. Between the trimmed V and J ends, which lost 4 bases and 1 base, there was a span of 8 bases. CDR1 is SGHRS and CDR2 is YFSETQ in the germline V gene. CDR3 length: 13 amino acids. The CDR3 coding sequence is TGCGCCAGCAGCCTCCAGAGTAACTATGGCTACACCTTC. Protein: CASSLQSNYGYTF.

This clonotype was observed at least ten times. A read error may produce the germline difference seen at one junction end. The CDR3 nucleotides read TGTGCCAGCAGTTATACCGGGACCTCGGCTGGGAAATTT. It yields the protein CASSYTGTSAGKF. The genes are TRBV12-3 or TRBV12-4 and TRBJ1-1; possible D gene TRBD1, 5 bases. The CDR3 runs 13 residues.

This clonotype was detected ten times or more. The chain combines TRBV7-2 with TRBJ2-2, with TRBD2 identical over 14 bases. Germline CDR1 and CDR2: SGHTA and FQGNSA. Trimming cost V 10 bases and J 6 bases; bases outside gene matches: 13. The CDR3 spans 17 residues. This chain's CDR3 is CANRPGTSGSRPGELFF. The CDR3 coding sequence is TGTGCCAACCGTCCCGGGACTAGCGGGAGTCGTCCCGGGGAGCTGTTTTTT.

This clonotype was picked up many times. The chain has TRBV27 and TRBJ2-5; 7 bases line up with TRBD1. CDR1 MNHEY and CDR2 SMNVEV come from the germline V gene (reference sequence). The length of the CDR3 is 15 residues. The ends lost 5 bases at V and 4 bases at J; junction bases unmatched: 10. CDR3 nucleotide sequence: TGTGCCAGCAGTCGTGACAGGGTCGAAGGAGAGACCCAGTACTTC. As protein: CASSRDRVEGETQYF.

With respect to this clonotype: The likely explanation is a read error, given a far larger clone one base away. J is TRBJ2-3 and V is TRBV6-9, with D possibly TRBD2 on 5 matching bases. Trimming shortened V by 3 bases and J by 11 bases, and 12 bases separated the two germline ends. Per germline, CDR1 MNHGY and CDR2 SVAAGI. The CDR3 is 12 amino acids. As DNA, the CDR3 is TGTGCCAGCAGTTACGGACTCCGTTGGCAGTATTTT. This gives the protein CASSYGLRWQYF.

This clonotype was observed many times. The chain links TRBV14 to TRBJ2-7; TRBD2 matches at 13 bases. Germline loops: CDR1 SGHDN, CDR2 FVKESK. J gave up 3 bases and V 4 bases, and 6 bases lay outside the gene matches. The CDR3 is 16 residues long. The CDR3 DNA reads TGTGCCAGCAGCCCCAGACTAGCGGGAGGAGGCTACGAGCAGTACTTC. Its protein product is CASSPRLAGGGYEQYF.

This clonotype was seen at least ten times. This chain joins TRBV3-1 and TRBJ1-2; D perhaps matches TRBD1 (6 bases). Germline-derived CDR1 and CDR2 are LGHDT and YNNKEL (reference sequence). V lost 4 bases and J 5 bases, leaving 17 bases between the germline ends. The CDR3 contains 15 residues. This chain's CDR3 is CASSPAVGGSYGYTF. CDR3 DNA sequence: TGTGCCAGCAGCCCAGCGGTGGGGGGCAGTTATGGCTACACCTTC.

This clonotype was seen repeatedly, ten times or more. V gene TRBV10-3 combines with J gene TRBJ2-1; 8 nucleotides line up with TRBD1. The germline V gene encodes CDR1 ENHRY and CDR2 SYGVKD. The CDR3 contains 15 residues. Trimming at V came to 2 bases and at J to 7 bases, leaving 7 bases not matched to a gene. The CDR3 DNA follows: TGTGCCATCAGTGAGATGGGGACAGGCCGAAATGAGCAGTTCTTC. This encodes CAISEMGTGRNEQFF.

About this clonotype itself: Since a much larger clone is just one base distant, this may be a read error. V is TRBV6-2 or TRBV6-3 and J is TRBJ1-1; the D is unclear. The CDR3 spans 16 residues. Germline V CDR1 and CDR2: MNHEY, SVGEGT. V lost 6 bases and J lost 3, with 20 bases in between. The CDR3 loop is CASSYMGLSLDTEAFF. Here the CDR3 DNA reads TGTGCCAGCAGCTACATGGGGTTGAGTCTTGACACTGAAGCTTTCTTT.

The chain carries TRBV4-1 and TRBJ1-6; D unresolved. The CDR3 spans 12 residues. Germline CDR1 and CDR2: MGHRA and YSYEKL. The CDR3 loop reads CDRSLGLDVLHF. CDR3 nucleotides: TGCGACAGAAGCTTGGGCCTGGATGTCCTCCACTTT.